This T cell receptor (beta chain) was profiled in a study of lymphopenia after photon versus proton radiotherapy. Using immunoSEQ multiplex PCR, the repertoire was profiled, and TCRdb retains in-frame clones only, with some absent. Of around 64,000 clones in the sample, around 92% were seen once. This CDR3 contains 15 residues. Trimming took off 4 bases at V and 4 bases at J, with 16 bases between the two ends. The germline CDR1 and CDR2 sequences are LNHNV and YYDKDF (reference sequence). Of note for this clone: Its antigen is not identified.

General observations from the study: Survival link was tested only in deceased patients; proton benefit remains a possibility.

The sequences come from peripheral blood, collected from a patient treated with photon-based radiotherapy. V and J are TRBV15 and TRBJ1-2; D remains ambiguous. The sequence derives from a woman aged 40 to 55 with cholangiocarcinoma. Here the CDR3 reads CATSTTREGSYGYTF. DNA for the CDR3: TGTGCCACCAGCACCACCCGGGAGGGTTCCTATGGCTACACCTTC.